A single TCR beta chain is shown here with its context. Its antigen remains unidentified. This CDR3 has 11 residues. From germline, CDR1 is LGHNT and CDR2 FRNRAP. Trimming took off 1 base at V and 11 bases at J, with 8 bases between the two ends. The primer mix had 60 Vbeta and 13 Jbeta primers. In the original analysis: Unique TCR beta chains numbered approximately 80 million in a later analysis, with around 10 million shared. The table came from immunoSEQ multiplex PCR; TCRdb's copy has only in-frame clones and leaves some out. From that table come the V and J calls and clone size; the DNA was used to work out D and trimming. The table shows 250,000 to 350,000 clones, with 85% to 90% occurring only once. The sample comes from a study of cytomegalovirus exposure and HLA in healthy donors. Overall study results and limits: As a later analysis showed, several of the most significant clusters appeared to be linked to common viral pathogens. Follow-up analysis later connected one missense variant in DCLRE1C with trimming of TCR beta V- and J-genes. Investigators reported over 150 TCR beta chains as tied to cytomegalovirus.

Sequencing used PBMCs. This clonotype was obtained from a young woman in good health and CMV-seronegative. The V and J genes are TRBV12-5 and TRBJ1-2; the D is unclear. The CDR3 sequence: CASGLAPRYTF. In nucleotides, the CDR3 is TGTGCTAGTGGTTTGGCCCCCCGGTACACCTTC.